A single sample gave rise to the 3 T cell receptor beta chains below, sequenced in a study of identical twins. MiXCR, applied by TCRdb to the 5' RACE reads, yields one record per CDR3 protein. The sample has about 520,000 distinct CDR3 sequences, about 20% seen once; the top ten hold about 0.91%. These data also formed part of another study, on T cells expressing NK-cell markers.

Sequencing used CD4+ T cells sorted from blood. Receptors were obtained from a woman aged 18-35 years in good health.

A few counts support this clonotype. V usage is TRBV5-1 and J usage is TRBJ2-3, with D perhaps assigned TRBD1 or TRBD2 (5 bases each). The CDR3 is made up of 17 amino acids. Germline V gives CDR1 SGHRS, CDR2 YFSETQ. Trimming took 0 bases from V and 2 from J, leaving 16 bases between them. The CDR3 spells CASSLARDLRATDTQYF. The CDR3 DNA reads as TGCGCCAGCAGCTTGGCCAGGGACCTGAGGGCCACAGATACGCAGTATTTT. The full variable domain, rest sourced from reference TRBV5-1 and TRBJ2-3, is KAGVTQTPRYLIKTRGQQVTLSCSPISGHRSVSWYQQTPGQGLQFLFEYFSETQRNKGNFPGRFSGRQFSNSRSEMNVSTLELGDSALYLCASSLARDLRATDTQYFGPGTRLTVL.

Only a few counts were recorded for this clonotype. One end of the junction varies from germline; a read error may be responsible. The V call is TRBV7-2, the J call TRBJ1-2; D is ambiguous. CDR1 is SGHTA, CDR2 FQGNSA, per germline. The CDR3 is made up of 14 amino acids. The CDR3, as DNA: TGTGCCAGCAGCTTTAGGCCCACCCTCTATGGCTACGCCTTC. Translated: CASSFRPTLYGYAF. The whole variable domain, remainder taken from reference TRBV7-2 and TRBJ1-2, is GAGVSQSPSNKVTEKGKDVELRCDPISGHTALYWYRQSLGQGLEFLIYFQGNSAPDKSGLPSDRFSAERTGGSVSTLTIQRTQQEDSAVYLCASSFRPTLYGYAFGSGTRLTVV.

This clonotype was seen only a few times. V usage is TRBV20-1 and J usage is TRBJ2-5, with 9 nucleotides matching TRBD2. V shed 3 bases and J 7 bases; nucleotides not matched to a gene: 12. The germline V gene has CDR1 DFQATT and CDR2 SNEGSKA (reference sequence). The CDR3 length is 15 residues. The CDR3 DNA follows: TGCAGTGCTAGTCAGAGGCTAGCGGGGAGGAGGACCCAGTACTTC. Translated, it gives CSASQRLAGRRTQYF.